This T cell receptor beta chain was captured by sequencing in a study of Ad26.COV2.S vaccination and SARS-CoV-2 variants. The repertoire was sequenced with immunoSEQ multiplex PCR; TCRdb's copy has only in-frame clones and lacks some. The data hold some 320,000 clones, with roughly 80% observed a single time. The treatment denotes: around 19 received Ad26.COV2.S at low or high dose, single or two shots; about 5 received placebo; per-sample allocation not given. The samples date from day 63 after the first vaccine or placebo injection. The CDR3 runs to 13 residues. V was pared by 4 bases and J by 6 bases, with 4 bases of the junction left unmatched. Germline V lookup: CDR1 SGHRS, CDR2 YFSETQ.

The sample was peripheral blood, taken in a trial of Ad26.COV2.S vaccine versus placebo. This TCR was recovered from a person aged 18-60 years who received the Ad26.COV2.S COVID-19 vaccine or a placebo. This rearrangement joins TRBV5-1 to TRBJ1-5; 7 nucleotides align to TRBD1. The CDR3 region has the DNA TGCGCCAGCAGCGGGGGGGACAGTCAGCCCCAGCATTTT. Its protein product is CASSGGDSQPQHF.